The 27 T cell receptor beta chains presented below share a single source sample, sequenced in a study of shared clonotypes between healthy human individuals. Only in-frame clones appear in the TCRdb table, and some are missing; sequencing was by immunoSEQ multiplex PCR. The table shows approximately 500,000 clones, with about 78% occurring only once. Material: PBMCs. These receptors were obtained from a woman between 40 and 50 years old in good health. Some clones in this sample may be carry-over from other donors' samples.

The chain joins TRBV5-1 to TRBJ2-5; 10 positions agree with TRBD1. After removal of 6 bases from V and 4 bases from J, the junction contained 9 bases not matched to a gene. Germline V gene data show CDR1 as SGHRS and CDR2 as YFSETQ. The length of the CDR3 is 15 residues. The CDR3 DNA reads TGCGCCAGCAACCCCGGGACAGGGGATTTAGAGACCCAGTACTTC. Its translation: CASNPGTGDLETQYF.

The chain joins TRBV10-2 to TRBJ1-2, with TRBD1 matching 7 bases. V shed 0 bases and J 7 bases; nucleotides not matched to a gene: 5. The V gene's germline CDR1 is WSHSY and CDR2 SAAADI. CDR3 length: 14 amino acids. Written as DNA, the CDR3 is TGCGCCAGCAGTGAGTCGGGAACAGGGGCTGGCTACACCTTC. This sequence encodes CASSESGTGAGYTF.

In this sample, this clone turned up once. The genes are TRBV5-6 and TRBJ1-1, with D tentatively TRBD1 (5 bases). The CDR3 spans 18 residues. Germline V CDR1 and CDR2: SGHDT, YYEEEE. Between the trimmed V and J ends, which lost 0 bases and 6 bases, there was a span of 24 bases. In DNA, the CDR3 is TGTGCCAGCAGCTTGGCCTATTCCTGGGGGGGTAGTAATGCTGAAGCTTTCTTT. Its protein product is CASSLAYSWGGSNAEAFF.

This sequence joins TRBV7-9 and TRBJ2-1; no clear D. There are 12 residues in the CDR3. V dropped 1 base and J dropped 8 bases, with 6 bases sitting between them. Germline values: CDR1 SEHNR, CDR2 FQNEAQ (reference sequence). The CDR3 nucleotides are TGTGCCAGCAGCTTAGGGGGTTATGAGCAGTTCTTC. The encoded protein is CASSLGGYEQFF.

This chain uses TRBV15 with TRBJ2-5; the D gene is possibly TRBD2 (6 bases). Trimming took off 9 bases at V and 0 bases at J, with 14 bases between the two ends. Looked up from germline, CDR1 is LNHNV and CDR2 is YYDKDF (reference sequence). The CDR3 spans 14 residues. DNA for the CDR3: TGTGCCACACGACTAGGGCACAACCAAGAGACCCAGTACTTC. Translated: CATRLGHNQETQYF.

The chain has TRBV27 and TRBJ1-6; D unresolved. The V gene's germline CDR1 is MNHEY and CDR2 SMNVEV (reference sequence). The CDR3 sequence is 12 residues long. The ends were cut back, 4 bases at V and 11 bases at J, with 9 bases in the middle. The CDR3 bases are TGTGCCAGCAGTTGGTCTCGAGCACCCCTCCACTTT. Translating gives CASSWSRAPLHF.

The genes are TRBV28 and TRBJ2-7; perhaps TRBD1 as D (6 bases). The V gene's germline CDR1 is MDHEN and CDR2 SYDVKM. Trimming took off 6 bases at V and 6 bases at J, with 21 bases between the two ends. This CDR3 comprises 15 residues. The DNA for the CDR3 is TGTGCCAGCAGCCCTCTTATAAGCCCCAGGGGCGAGCAGTACTTC. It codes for CASSPLISPRGEQYF.

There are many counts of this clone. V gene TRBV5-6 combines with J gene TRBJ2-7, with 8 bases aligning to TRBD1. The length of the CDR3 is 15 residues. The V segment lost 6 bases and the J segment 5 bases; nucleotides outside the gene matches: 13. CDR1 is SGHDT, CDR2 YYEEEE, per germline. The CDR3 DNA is TGTGCCAGCATCCTGGCGGGACAGGCCCAGGACGAGCAGTACTTC. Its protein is CASILAGQAQDEQYF.

The CDR3 DNA follows: TGTGCCAGCAGTACCCGAGGGGGTGCGAAGACCCAGTACTTC. Translating gives CASSTRGGAKTQYF. The chain combines TRBV28 with TRBJ2-5; possibly TRBD1 for D (6 bases). Per the germline V gene, CDR1 is MDHEN and CDR2 is SYDVKM. Trimming removed 5 bases from V and 6 bases from J, with 16 bases in between. CDR3 length: 14 residues. Together with reference TRBV28 and TRBJ2-5, the CDR3 gives the full variable domain: DVKVTQSSRYLVKRTGEKVFLECVQDMDHENMFWYRQDPGLGLRLIYFSYDVKMKEKGDIPEGYSVSREKKERFSLILESASTNQTSMYLCASSTRGGAKTQYFGPGTRLLVL.

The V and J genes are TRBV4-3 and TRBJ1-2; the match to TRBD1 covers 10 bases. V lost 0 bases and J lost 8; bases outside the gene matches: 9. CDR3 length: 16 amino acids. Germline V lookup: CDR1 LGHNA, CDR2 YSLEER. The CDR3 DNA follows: TGCGCCAGCAGCCAAGATACGCGACAGGGGGCAAGAGGCTACACCTTC. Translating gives CASSQDTRQGARGYTF.

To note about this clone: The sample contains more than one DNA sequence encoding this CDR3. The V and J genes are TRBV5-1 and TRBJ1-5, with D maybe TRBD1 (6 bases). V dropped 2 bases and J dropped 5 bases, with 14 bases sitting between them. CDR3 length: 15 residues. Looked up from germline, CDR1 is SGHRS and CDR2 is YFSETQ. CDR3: CASSLGQSGDQPQHF. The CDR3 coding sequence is TGCGCCAGCAGCTTAGGACAGTCAGGGGATCAGCCCCAGCATTTT.

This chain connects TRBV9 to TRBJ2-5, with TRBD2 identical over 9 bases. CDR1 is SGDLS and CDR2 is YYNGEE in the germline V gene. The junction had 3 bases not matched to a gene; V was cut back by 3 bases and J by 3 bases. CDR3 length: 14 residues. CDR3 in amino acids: CASSAGLAEETQYF. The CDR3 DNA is TGTGCCAGCAGCGCGGGACTAGCAGAAGAGACCCAGTACTTC.

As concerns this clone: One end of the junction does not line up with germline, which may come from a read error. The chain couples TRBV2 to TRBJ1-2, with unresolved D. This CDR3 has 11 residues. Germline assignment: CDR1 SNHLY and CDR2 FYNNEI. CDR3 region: CTSSRSHGYTF. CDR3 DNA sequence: TGTACCAGCAGCCGGTCTCATGGCTACACCTTC.

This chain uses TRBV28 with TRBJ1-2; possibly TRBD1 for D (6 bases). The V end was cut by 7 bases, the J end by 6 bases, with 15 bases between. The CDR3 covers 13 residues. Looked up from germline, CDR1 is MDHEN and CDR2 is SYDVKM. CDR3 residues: CASTQGGGNGYTF. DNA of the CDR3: TGTGCCAGCACCCAAGGGGGGGGGAATGGCTACACCTTC.

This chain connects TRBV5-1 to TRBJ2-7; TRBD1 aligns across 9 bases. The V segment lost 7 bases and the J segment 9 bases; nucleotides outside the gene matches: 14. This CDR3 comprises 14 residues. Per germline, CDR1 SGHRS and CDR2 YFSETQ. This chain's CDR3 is CASSPGQGAFRQYF. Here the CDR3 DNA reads TGCGCCAGCTCACCGGGACAGGGAGCTTTCCGGCAGTACTTC.

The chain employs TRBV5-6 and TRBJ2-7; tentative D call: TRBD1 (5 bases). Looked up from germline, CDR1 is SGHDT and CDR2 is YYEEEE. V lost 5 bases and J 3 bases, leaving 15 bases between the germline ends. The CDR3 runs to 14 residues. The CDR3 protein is CASRAIQGLYEQYF. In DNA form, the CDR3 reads TGTGCCAGCAGGGCAATCCAGGGTCTCTACGAGCAGTACTTC. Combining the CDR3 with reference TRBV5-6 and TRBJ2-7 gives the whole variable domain DAGVTQSPTHLIKTRGQQVTLRCSPKSGHDTVSWYQQALGQGPQFIFQYYEEEERQRGNFPDRFSGHQFPNYSSELNVNALLLGDSALYLCASRAIQGLYEQYFGPGTRLTVT.

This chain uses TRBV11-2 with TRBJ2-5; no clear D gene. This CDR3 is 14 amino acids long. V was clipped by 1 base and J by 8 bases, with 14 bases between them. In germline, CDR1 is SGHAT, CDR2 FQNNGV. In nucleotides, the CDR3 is TGTGCCAGCAGCTTAGCTCGGACCACCGCAACCCAGTACTTC. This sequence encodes CASSLARTTATQYF.

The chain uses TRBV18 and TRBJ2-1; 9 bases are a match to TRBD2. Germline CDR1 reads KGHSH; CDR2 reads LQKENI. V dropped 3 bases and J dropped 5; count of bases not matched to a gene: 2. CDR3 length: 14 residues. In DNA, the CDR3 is TGTGCCAGCTCACCCGGGACTAGCCACAATGAGCAGTTCTTC. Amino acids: CASSPGTSHNEQFF.

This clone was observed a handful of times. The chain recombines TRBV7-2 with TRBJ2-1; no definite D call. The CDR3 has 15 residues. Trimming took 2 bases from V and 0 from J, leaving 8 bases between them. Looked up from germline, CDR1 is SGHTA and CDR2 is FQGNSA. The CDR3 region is CASSLYARSYNEQFF. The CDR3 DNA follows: TGTGCCAGCAGCTTATACGCTCGCTCCTACAATGAGCAGTTCTTC.

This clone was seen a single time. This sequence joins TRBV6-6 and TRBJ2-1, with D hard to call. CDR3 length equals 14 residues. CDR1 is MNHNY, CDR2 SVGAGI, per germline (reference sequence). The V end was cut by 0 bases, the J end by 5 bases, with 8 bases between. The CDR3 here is CASSYSLGDNEQFF. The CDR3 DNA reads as TGTGCCAGCAGTTACTCTCTTGGGGACAATGAGCAGTTCTTC.

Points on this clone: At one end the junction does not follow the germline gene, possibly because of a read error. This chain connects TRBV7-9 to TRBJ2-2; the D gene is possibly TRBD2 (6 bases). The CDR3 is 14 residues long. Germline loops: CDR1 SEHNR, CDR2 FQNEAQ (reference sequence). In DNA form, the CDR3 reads TGTGCCAGCAGCGATACCGGACAACTCCGGGAGCCGTTTTTT. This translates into CASSDTGQLREPFF.

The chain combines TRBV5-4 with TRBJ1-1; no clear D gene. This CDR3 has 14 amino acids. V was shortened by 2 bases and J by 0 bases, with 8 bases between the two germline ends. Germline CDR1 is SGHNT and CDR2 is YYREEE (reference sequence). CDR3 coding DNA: TGTGCCAGCAGCTTCGGGCTACTGAACACTGAAGCTTTCTTT. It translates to CASSFGLLNTEAFF.

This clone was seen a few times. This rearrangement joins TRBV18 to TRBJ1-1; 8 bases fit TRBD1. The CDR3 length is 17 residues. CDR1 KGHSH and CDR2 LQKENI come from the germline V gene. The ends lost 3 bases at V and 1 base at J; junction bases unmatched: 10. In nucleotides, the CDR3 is TGTGCCAGCTCACCGCGAATGACAGGGGCCTCGAACACTGAAGCTTTCTTT. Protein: CASSPRMTGASNTEAFF.

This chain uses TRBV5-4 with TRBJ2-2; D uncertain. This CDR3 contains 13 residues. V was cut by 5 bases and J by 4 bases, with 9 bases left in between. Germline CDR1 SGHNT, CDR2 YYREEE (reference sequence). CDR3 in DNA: TGTGCCAGCAGTCAAGCGAGCACCGGGGAGCTGTTTTTT. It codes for CASSQASTGELFF.

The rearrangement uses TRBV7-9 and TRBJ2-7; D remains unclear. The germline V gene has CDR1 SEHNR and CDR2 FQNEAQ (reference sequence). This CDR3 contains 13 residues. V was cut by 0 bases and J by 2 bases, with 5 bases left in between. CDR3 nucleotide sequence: TGTGCCAGCAGCTTAGCGGCAACCTACGAGCAGTACTTC. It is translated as CASSLAATYEQYF.

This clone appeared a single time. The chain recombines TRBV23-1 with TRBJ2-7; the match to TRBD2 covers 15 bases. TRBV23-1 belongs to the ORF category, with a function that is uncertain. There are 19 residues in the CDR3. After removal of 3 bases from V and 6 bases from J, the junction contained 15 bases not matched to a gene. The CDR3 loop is CASSQTRTSGRAYPLEQYF. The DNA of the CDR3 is TGCGCCAGCAGTCAGACCCGGACTAGCGGGAGGGCCTATCCCCTCGAGCAGTACTTC.

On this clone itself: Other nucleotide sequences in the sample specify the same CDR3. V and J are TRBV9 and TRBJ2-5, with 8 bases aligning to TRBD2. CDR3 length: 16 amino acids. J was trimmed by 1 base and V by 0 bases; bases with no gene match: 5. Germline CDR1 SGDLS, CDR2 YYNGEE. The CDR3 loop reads CASSVGAGGSQETQYF. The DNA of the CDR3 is TGTGCCAGCAGCGTAGGGGCGGGGGGATCCCAAGAGACCCAGTACTTC.